The rows below give T cell receptor beta chains drawn from one sample of a study of cytomegalovirus exposure and HLA in healthy donors. Here immunoSEQ multiplex PCR was the method, and the copy in TCRdb shows in-frame clones only, minus some. The profile covers 30,000 to 40,000 clones, with 35% to 50% appearing a single time and about 2% taken by the ten largest. Source material: PBMCs. Source of these receptors: a woman in her forties or fifties in good health and CMV-seronegative. CDR3s include the opening cysteine and the closing phenylalanine or tryptophan. A D gene is named only where the DNA matches it firmly. The listing skips clone size in some rows; elsewhere it reads once, few, many or a size class.

j_call | v_call | d_call | clone_size | cdr3_aa | cdr3_nt
TRBJ2-3 | TRBV5-5 | NA | NA | CASSSPLTDTQYF | TGTGCCAGCAGCTCCCCCCTCACAGATACGCAGTATTTT
TRBJ2-7 | TRBV5-6 | TRBD2 | NA | CASSSFSGRAYEQYF | TGTGCCAGCAGCTCCTTTAGCGGGAGGGCGTACGAGCAGTACTTC
TRBJ2-1 | TRBV18 | TRBD2 | few | CASRGLADFSYNEQFF | TGTGCCAGCCGCGGACTAGCAGACTTCTCCTACAATGAGCAGTTCTTC
TRBJ2-1 | TRBV5-6 | NA | NA | CASSLGPGNNEQFF | TGTGCCAGCAGCTTGGGGCCGGGGAACAATGAGCAGTTCTTC
TRBJ2-1 | TRBV9 | NA | few | CASSSAQEFNEQFF | TGTGCCAGCAGCTCCGCACAGGAGTTCAATGAGCAGTTCTTC
TRBJ1-2 | TRBV5-1 | NA | NA | CASRAGGDNYGYTF | TGCGCCAGCAGGGCCGGGGGGGATAACTATGGCTACACCTTC
TRBJ2-7 | TRBV2 | NA | few | CASSGPGASGRDDEQYF | TGTGCCAGCAGTGGTCCAGGGGCATCGGGTCGAGACGACGAGCAGTACTTC
TRBJ1-3 | TRBV7-9 | NA | few | CASSFNRPSSGNTIYF | TGTGCCAGCAGCTTTAACAGGCCTAGCTCTGGAAACACCATATATTTT
TRBJ1-3 | TRBV5-1 | TRBD1 | NA | CASSLRTGTGNTIYF | TGCGCCAGCAGCCTCCGGACAGGGACTGGAAACACCATATATTTT
TRBJ2-5 | TRBV19 | NA | once | CASSIGAGETQYF | TGTGCCAGTAGTATAGGGGCTGGGGAGACCCAGTACTTC